This TCR beta chain derives from a study of blood T cell repertoires in COVID-19. Sequenced by immunoSEQ multiplex PCR; TCRdb stores in-frame clones only, minus some. The data show more than 75,000 clones, around 90% seen once. This CDR3 contains 14 residues. The germline CDR1 and CDR2 sequences are SEHNR and FQNEAQ (reference sequence). Trimming cost V 2 bases and J 7 bases, with 14 bases left between them. The chain links TRBV7-9 to TRBJ1-2, with a possible D match to TRBD1 (5 bases). The sequencing sample was made of peripheral blood. The TCR comes from a woman older than 75 with active COVID-19. In nucleotides, the CDR3 is TGTGCCAGCAGCTTACCTTCAGGGTCAGGTGGCTACACCTTC. Residues: CASSLPSGSGGYTF.